This T cell receptor (beta chain) was identified during a study of cytomegalovirus exposure and HLA in healthy donors. The PCR employed 60 Vbeta primers together with 13 Jbeta primers. Repertoires were generated with immunoSEQ multiplex PCR, while TCRdb's copy carries only in-frame clones and drops some. This table lists approximately 30,000 clones. CDR1 and CDR2 from the germline V gene are SNHLY and FYNNEI. The CDR3 has 12 residues. V lost 8 bases to trimming and J lost 3 bases, with 11 bases between them. V usage is TRBV2 and J usage is TRBJ2-7; no reliable D call. Sequencing was performed on PBMCs. This TCR came from a woman aged 40 to 55 in good health and CMV-seropositive. This CDR3 reads CASGRDGYEQYF. The CDR3 DNA reads as TGTGCCAGCGGGCGAGACGGCTACGAGCAGTACTTC.